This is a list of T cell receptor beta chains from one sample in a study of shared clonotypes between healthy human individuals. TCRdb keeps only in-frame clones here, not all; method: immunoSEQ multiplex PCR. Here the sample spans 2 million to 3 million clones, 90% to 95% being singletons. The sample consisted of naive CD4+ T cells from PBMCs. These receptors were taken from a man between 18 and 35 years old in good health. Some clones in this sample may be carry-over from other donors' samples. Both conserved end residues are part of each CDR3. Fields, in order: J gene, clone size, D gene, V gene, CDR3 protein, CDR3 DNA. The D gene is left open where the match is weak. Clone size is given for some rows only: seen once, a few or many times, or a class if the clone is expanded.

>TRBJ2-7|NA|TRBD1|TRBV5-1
CASSSRDRDAEQYF
TGCGCCAGCAGCAGCCGGGACAGGGACGCCGAGCAGTACTTC
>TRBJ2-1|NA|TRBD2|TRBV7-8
CASSERGLATYNEQFF
TGTGCCAGCAGCGAACGGGGACTAGCGACTTACAATGAGCAGTTCTTC
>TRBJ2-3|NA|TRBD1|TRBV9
CASSPRGTGGPDTQYF
TGTGCCAGCAGCCCCCGTGGGACAGGGGGCCCAGATACGCAGTATTTT
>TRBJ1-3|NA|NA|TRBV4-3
CASSQVFLGGSGNTIYF
TGCGCCAGCAGCCAAGTATTTTTAGGGGGGTCCGGAAACACCATATATTTT
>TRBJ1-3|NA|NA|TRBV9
CASSVAGTPGNTIYF
TGTGCCAGCAGCGTAGCTGGGACACCTGGAAACACCATATATTTT
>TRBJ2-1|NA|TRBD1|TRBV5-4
CASSSQGGNEQFF
TGTGCCAGCAGCTCACAGGGGGGCAATGAGCAGTTCTTC
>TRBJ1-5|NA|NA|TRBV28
CASSLRQGINQPQHF
TGTGCCAGCAGTTTACGGCAGGGGATCAATCAGCCCCAGCATTTT
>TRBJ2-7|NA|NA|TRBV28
CASGLFKSYEQYF
TGTGCCAGCGGACTCTTCAAGTCCTACGAGCAGTACTTC
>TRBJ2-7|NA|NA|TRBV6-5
CASSYSPGSYYEQYF
TGTGCCAGCAGTTACTCGCCGGGATCGTACTACGAGCAGTACTTC
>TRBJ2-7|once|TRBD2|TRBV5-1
CASSITSGRSYEQYF
TGCGCCAGCAGCATAACTAGCGGGAGGTCCTACGAGCAGTACTTC
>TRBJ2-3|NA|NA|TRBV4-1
CASSQRDGSTDTQYF
TGCGCCAGCAGCCAAAGGGACGGTAGCACAGATACGCAGTATTTT
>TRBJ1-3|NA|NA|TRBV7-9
CASRPSGNTIYF
TGTGCCAGCAGGCCGTCTGGAAACACCATATATTTT
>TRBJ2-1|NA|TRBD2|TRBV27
CASSKLAGYNEQFF
TGTGCCAGCAGTAAACTAGCGGGTTACAATGAGCAGTTCTTC
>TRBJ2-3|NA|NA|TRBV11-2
CASSLFPRNTDTQYF
TGTGCCAGCAGCTTATTCCCAAGGAACACAGATACGCAGTATTTT
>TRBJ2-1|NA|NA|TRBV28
CASSLDSGAGGNEQFF
TGTGCCAGCAGTTTAGATAGCGGGGCAGGGGGGAATGAGCAGTTCTTC